A single T cell receptor beta chain is shown here with its context. Its antigen is undetermined. Using immunoSEQ multiplex PCR, the repertoire was profiled, and TCRdb retains in-frame clones only, with some absent. There are 15,000 to 20,000 clones in the sample; 82% occur only once, and approximately 10% lies in the top ten. The data were taken from a study of somatic mutations in cytotoxic T cells in rheumatoid arthritis. Study in general: Certain T-cell populations stained with V beta antibodies were FACS-sorted to nearly 100% purity, and V beta1+ cells were TCRB-sequenced. Study observations and caveats: Slight TRBV07 underrepresentation in rheumatoid arthritis patients went unadjusted for multiple comparisons. For rheumatoid arthritis patients, CD8+ clonality increased with age, whereas it did not in healthy controls.

CDR1 SGDLS and CDR2 YYNGEE come from the germline V gene. V lost 0 bases and J lost 10; bases outside the gene matches: 7. The CDR3 length is 15 residues. The rearrangement joins TRBV9 to TRBJ2-1; 10 bases map to TRBD2. Material for sequencing was CD8+ T cells sorted from blood. This TCR came from a woman aged 45 to 65 in good health. The CDR3 spells CASSVEASGSPEQFF. The CDR3 DNA follows: TGTGCCAGCAGCGTAGAGGCTAGCGGGAGTCCGGAGCAGTTCTTC.